This T cell receptor beta chain was sequenced in a study of cytomegalovirus exposure and HLA in healthy donors (dated by TCRdb to the late 2010s). With regard to the full study: In an earlier analysis of roughly 500 of the donors, 250 to 300 Gb of sequence data and approximately 100 million unique TCR beta sequences from about 190 million T cells were reported. Because of strong linkage in the cohort, a few DR-DQ haplotypes were treated as single units for association and clustering. Among the 398 genotyped donors, about 83% belonged to the genetic ancestry cluster associated with self-reported Caucasian donors. On average, about 200,000 unique TCR beta nucleotide sequences were sequenced per donor among several hundred genotyped donors of the cohort, with around 19% of those sequences being non-productive. The study combined high-throughput TCR immunosequencing, statistical association of individual TCRs with disease status, and machine learning to predict cytomegalovirus infection status. The later analysis used no new phenotypic data to find candidate immune exposures, relying instead on TCR beta sequences and their occurrence across donors. Typing coverage varied by locus: about 629-640 donors for A, B, C, DRB1 and DQB1; around 560 for DQA1; about 570 for DPA1; about 450 for DPB1. In a later genetic analysis, genome-wide SNP genotypes for about three fifths of the roughly 670 donors were used, and that subset was treated as a discovery cohort. The aim of the study was to test whether cataloging public T cell receptors could identify signatures of past pathogen exposure. Donor age, sex, ethnicity and CMV serostatus were collected together with the repertoire data. About 280 gigabases of sequencing data and around 80 million unique TCR sequences made up an early release that covered about 640 HLA-typed donors. A later analysis re-analyzed previously published TCR beta repertoires from approximately 700 donors and added high-resolution HLA genotyping to study TCR occurrence patterns. All discovery cohort repertoires had been generated using a single sequencing platform. The study profiled the T cell repertoires of hundreds of subjects by immunosequencing and related them to cytomegalovirus serostatus. In addition to the first cohort of about 650 subjects, a separate validation cohort of some 120 different subjects was used. Class I and class II HLA loci were covered by the typing at four-digit resolution. An earlier analysis of around 640 of the donors used high-throughput TCR beta sequencing to judge whether each TCR beta V gene segment behaved as functional or pseudogenic.

A word on this clone: Its specific antigen is unknown. Qualities for individual bases were not recorded, and no much larger clone is one base off.

The library was obtained by the immunoSEQ multiplex PCR assay. The multiplex PCR relied on a mix of 60 forward primers for TCR Vbeta segments and 13 reverse primers for TCR Jbeta segments. Amplification of the CDR3 region of rearranged TCR beta genes was performed with a multiplex PCR assay on genomic DNA. The amplified TCR beta libraries were sequenced on the Illumina HiSeq System as 87-base-pair reads. The authors processed their data as follows. A later analysis tallied about 77 million unique TCR beta chains across the 650 to 750 repertoires, and some 12 million of those chains were shared by two or more donors. Raw reads were error-corrected and collapsed into unique sequences by a nearest-neighbor algorithm in which closely related sequences were merged to remove PCR and sequencing errors. CDR3 sequences were aligned to IMGT reference sequences to assign V, D and J gene segments. Each retained sequence needed at least a six-nucleotide match to both a V gene segment and a J gene segment. A rearrangement counted as productive if the CDR3 had no stop codons and remained in frame with V and J, and every other rearrangement counted as non-productive. Following IMGT convention, CDR3 was defined as the stretch from the second conserved V-encoded cysteine up to the conserved J-encoded phenylalanine. The earlier analysis of roughly 590 of the donors excluded sequences that lacked an unambiguous match to a single V gene segment. An earlier analysis of 500 to 700 of the donors classified V segments as functional when productive rearrangements were above 56.7% and as segregating when the standard deviation between donors was above 5%. A statistical classification framework was built to diagnose cytomegalovirus status from the catalog of TCR beta chain sequences. A later analysis assigned V and J genes by comparing TCR nucleotide sequences with IMGT/GENE-DB human TR gene sequences. The TCRdist pipeline was used in a later analysis to assign CDR3 sequences and most-parsimonious VDJ recombination scenarios. In a later analysis, each TCR beta chain was defined by its CDR3 amino acid sequence together with its V-gene family, and reads without a unique V-gene family were excluded. A later analysis removed roughly 590 highly shared, low-generation-probability nucleotide sequences to deal with suspected cross-contamination and a sequencing artifact. For each public chain, a later analysis derived a clonal expansion index from normalized ranks of inferred template counts within each repertoire. In a later analysis, generation probabilities were computed using a VDJ recombination model fitted to out-of-frame rearrangements, and the results were checked against IGoR. A later analysis scored TCR-TCR, TCR-HLA and TCR-CMV co-occurrence with hypergeometric tests, applying a repertoire-size bias correction to TCR pairs. A later analysis estimated false discovery rates by permuting HLA or CMV assignments 20 times. A later analysis grouped co-occurring TCRs with DBSCAN, adding TCRdist sequence similarity when clustering within HLA-allele-positive subsets. Co-occurrence clustering excluded repertoires with fewer than 30,000 or more than 120,000 public chains, plus five with anomalous nucleotide sharing. Here the immuneACCESS table is served through TCRdb, limited to in-frame sequences with V and J called. Missing clones are a known gap in these copies; in checked studies unresolved V genes cover under half, and the rest lacks a known reason. The V and J calls and clone size are taken from that table; D and trimming were inferred from the DNA. For this sample the table gives approximately 40,000 clones, of which about 66% were detected only once. Less than 20% of the sample lies in the top ten.

Results the study describes overall, beyond this receptor: Across donors, most TCR sequences were observed very rarely, whereas some public TCRs were present in many individuals. Linkage disequilibrium might explain the correlated functional status among segregating V segments, but an unknown experimental factor could not be ruled out. According to a later genetic analysis, donors in an Asian-associated ancestry cluster had fewer N-insertions in productive TCRs than the approximately 700-donor mean. The sequencing pipeline was judged likely to have produced a cluster of highly shared sequence variants as a technical artifact. This cohort had only TCR beta chains sequenced, and the lack of alpha or paired-chain data limited which features could be detected. An association between a missense DCLRE1C variant and V-gene and J-gene trimming of TCR beta chains was found in a later genetic analysis and replicated in an independent cohort. According to a later analysis, TCR association rates differed among HLA loci, with DRB1 alleles showing the most associated TCRs and HLA-C alleles showing the fewest. Three of the identified cytomegalovirus-associated TCR beta chains were confirmed in vitro to be specific for cytomegalovirus antigens. It was suggested by the authors that the approach could potentially be generalized to other disease states and immunological phenotypes. Several of the top co-occurrence clusters appeared to be linked to parvovirus B19, influenza, CMV and Epstein-Barr virus, according to a later analysis. In an earlier analysis of a few hundred of the donors, most TCR beta V segments were observed in productive rearrangements about 87% or about 30% of the time, broadly matching IMGT annotations. Because HLA typing was unavailable for some donors at each locus, only the typed subset was used in association tests. Presence/absence analyses assumed roughly uniform sequencing depth across donors, an assumption that may not hold. The 87-base-pair reads could not distinguish some IMGT-functional V segments, including TRBV6-2 and TRBV6-3, so those segments were excluded. Assigning TCR associations to individual alleles was difficult when HLA alleles, especially DR and DQ, strongly co-occurred. According to a later analysis, most CMV-associated TCR beta chains appeared to be HLA-restricted, and the HLA associations seemed to be driven largely by CMV exposure. A further reported finding was that TCR beta sequences accurately predicted the HLA-A and HLA-B alleles for most subjects in the first cohort. The classifier was reported to diagnose cytomegalovirus status with high specificity and sensitivity in both the original cohort and the validation cohort. In the study, some 160 TCR beta chains were listed as associated with cytomegalovirus. Immune exposure information for the cohort was limited to CMV serostatus. In a later analysis, HLA-associated TCR beta chains showed more clonal expansion and lower generation probabilities than non-associated chains that were equally common. Specific HLA alleles were associated with roughly 16,000 TCR beta sequences at a false discovery rate of 0.05 in a later analysis. Because counts were too low, under 20 rarely observed V segments, including chromosome 9 orphons, were left out of the earlier analysis of several hundred of the donors.

The cysteine opens and the phenylalanine closes a CDR3 of 15 amino acids. Here the CDR3 DNA is all that survives: 45 bases in frame from base 1. The germline V end is reduced by 0 bases and the J end by 3 bases; junction bases left unmatched: 6. Per the germline V gene, SGHRS is the CDR1 and YFSETQ is the CDR2. The cohort comprised some 700 healthy bone marrow donors. At the time of sampling, every cohort member was nominally healthy, though immune exposures that went unrecorded were likely present. The donor was CMV seropositive and belonged to the group of 250 to 300 seropositive cohort members. A peripheral blood sample was provided by each donor, and peripheral blood mononuclear cells were used for TCR beta sequencing. Genomic DNA was extracted from the blood cell samples with the Qiagen DNeasy Blood Extraction Kit.

The specimen was PBMCs. The sequence is built from TRBV5-1 and TRBJ2-7, with 7 bases aligning to TRBD1. The TCR comes from a man aged 50 to 60 in good health and CMV-seropositive. The DNA reads TGCGCCAGCAGCTTGGAGGGACAGACGTTCTACGAGCAGTACTTC. Translated, it reads CASSLEGQTFYEQYF.